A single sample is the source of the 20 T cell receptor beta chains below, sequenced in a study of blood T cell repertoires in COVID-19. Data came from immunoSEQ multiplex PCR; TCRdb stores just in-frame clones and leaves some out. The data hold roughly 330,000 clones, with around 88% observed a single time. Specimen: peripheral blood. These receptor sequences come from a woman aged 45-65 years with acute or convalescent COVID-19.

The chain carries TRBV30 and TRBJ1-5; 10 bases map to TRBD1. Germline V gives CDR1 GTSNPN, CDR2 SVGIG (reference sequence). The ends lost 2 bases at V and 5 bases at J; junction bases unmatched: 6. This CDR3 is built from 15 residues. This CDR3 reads CAWSSRGQGHQPQHF. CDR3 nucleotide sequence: TGTGCCTGGAGTTCTCGGGGACAGGGGCATCAGCCCCAGCATTTT.

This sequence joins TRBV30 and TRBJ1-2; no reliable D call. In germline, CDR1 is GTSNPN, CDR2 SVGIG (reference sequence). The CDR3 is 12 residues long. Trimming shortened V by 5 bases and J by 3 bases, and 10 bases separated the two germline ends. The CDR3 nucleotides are TGTGCCTGGCAAGAGCTGGACTATGGCTACACCTTC. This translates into CAWQELDYGYTF.

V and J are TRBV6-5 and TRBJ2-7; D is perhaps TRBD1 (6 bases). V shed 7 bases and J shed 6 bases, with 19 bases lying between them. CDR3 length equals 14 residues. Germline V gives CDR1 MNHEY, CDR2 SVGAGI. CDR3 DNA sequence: TGTGCCAGCACATTTGTAGGGGGATATGGCGAGCAGTACTTC. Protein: CASTFVGGYGEQYF.

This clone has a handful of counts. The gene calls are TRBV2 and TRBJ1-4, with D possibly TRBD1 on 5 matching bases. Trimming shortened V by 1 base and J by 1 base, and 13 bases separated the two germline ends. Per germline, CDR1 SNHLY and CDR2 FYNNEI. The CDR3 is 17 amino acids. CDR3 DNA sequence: TGTGCCAGCAGTGAAGATGGGGCGACTCGAACTAATGAAAAACTGTTTTTT. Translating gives CASSEDGATRTNEKLFF.

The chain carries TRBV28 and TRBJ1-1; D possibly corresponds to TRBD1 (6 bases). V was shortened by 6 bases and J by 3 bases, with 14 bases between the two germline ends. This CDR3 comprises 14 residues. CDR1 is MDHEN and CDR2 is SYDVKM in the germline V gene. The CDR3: CASRMSGEHTEAFF. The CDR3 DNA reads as TGTGCCAGCAGGATGTCAGGGGAGCACACTGAAGCTTTCTTT.

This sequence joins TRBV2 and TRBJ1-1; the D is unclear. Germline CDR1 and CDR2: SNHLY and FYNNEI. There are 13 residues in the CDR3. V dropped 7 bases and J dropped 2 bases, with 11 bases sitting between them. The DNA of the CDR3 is TGTGCCAGCATTTTTGGGCCAAACACTGAAGCTTTCTTT. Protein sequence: CASIFGPNTEAFF.

DNA of the CDR3: TGCGCCAGCAGCCAAGATTGGGCGGAGGTCGTAGGGACCGGGGAGCTGTTTTTT. Protein: CASSQDWAEVVGTGELFF. This chain uses TRBV4-1 with TRBJ2-2, with D perhaps TRBD2 (5 bases). Trimming stripped 0 bases from V and 5 bases from J, with 19 bases between. From germline, CDR1 is MGHRA and CDR2 YSYEKL. This CDR3 is built from 18 residues.

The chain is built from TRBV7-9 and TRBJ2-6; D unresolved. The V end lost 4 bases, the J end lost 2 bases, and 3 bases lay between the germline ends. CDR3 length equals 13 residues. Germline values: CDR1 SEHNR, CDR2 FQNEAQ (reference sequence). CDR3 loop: CASSSAGANVLTF. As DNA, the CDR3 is TGTGCCAGCAGCTCAGCTGGGGCCAACGTCCTGACTTTC.

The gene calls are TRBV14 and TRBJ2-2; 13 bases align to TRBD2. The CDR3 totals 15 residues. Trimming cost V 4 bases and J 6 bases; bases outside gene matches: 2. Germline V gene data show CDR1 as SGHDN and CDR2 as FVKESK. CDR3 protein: CASSPGLAGSGELFF. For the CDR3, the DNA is TGTGCCAGCAGCCCGGGACTAGCGGGATCCGGGGAGCTGTTTTTT.

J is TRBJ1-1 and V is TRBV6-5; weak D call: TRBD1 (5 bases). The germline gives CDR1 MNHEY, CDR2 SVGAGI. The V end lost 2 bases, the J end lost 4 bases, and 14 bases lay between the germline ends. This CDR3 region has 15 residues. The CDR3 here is CASSYMGGKGTEAFF. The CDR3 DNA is TGTGCCAGCAGTTACATGGGGGGGAAGGGCACTGAAGCTTTCTTT.

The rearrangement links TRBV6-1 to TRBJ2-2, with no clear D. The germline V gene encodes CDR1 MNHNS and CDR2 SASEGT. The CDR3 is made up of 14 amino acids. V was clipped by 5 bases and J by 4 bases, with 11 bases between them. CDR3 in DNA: TGTGCCAGCAGTTTTTTAACGGGCACCGGGGAGCTGTTTTTT. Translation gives CASSFLTGTGELFF.

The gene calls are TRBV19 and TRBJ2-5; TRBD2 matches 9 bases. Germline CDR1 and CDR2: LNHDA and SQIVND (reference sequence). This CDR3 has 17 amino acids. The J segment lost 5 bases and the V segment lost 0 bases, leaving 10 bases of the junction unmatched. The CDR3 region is CASSIDRLAADPETQYF. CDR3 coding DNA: TGTGCCAGTAGTATAGACCGACTAGCGGCAGACCCGGAGACCCAGTACTTC.

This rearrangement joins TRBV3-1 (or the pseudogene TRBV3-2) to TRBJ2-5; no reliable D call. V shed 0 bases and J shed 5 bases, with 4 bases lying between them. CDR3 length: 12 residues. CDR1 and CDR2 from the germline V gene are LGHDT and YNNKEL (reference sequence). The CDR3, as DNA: TGTGCCAGCAGCCAAGACGGGGAGACCCAGTACTTC. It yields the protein CASSQDGETQYF.

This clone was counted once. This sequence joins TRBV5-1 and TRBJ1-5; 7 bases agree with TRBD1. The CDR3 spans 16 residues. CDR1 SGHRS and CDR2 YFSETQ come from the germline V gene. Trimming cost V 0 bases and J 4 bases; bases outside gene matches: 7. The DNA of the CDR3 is TGCGCCAGCAGCTTGGACGGGGACAGCTTAAATCAGCCCCAGCATTTT. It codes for CASSLDGDSLNQPQHF. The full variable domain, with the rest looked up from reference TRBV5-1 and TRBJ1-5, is KAGVTQTPRYLIKTRGQQVTLSCSPISGHRSVSWYQQTPGQGLQFLFEYFSETQRNKGNFPGRFSGRQFSNSRSEMNVSTLELGDSALYLCASSLDGDSLNQPQHFGDGTRLSIL.

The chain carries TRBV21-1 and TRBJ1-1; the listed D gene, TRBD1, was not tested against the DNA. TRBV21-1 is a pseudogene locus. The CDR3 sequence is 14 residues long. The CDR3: CASRKDRMNTEAFF. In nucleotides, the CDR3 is TGTGCCAGCAGGAAGGACAGAATGAACACTGAAGCTTTCTTT.

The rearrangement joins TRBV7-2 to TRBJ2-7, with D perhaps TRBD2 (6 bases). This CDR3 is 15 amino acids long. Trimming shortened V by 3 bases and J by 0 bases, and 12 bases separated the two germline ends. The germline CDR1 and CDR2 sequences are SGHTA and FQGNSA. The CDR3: CASSFDFGSSYEQYF. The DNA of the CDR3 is TGTGCCAGCAGCTTTGACTTCGGGAGCTCCTACGAGCAGTACTTC.

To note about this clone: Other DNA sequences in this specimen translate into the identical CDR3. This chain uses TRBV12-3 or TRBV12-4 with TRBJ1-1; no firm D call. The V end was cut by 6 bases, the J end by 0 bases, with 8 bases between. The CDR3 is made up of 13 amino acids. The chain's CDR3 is CASSLTVNTEAFF. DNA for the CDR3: TGTGCCAGCAGCCTCACAGTGAACACTGAAGCTTTCTTT.

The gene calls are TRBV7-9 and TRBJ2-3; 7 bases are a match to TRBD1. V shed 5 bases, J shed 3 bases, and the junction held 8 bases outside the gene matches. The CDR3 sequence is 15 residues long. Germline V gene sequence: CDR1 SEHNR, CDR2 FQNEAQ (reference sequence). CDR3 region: CASSPPGTATDTQYF. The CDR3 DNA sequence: TGTGCCAGCAGCCCCCCGGGGACAGCGACAGATACGCAGTATTTT.

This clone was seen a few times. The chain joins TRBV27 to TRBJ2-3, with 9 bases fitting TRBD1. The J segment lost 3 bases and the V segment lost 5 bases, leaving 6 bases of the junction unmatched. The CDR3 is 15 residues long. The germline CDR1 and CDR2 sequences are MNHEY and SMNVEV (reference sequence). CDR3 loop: CASSPGTGRTDTQYF. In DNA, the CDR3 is TGTGCCAGCAGTCCCGGGACAGGGAGAACAGATACGCAGTATTTT.

Here the CDR3 DNA reads TGTGCCAGCAGTACCTCGACAGGCCGCTCCTACGAGCAGTACTTC. The encoded protein is CASSTSTGRSYEQYF. V is TRBV27 and J is TRBJ2-7; tentative D call: TRBD1 (6 bases). The length of the CDR3 is 15 residues. V gave up 5 bases and J gave up 0 bases, with 14 bases separating them. From germline, CDR1 is MNHEY and CDR2 SMNVEV (reference sequence).